This entry lists 25 T cell receptor beta chains sequenced from one sample in a study of T cells in Graves' hyperthyroidism and ophthalmopathy. Amplification targeted TCR beta CDR3 regions from RNA transcripts. The HTBI primer set drove a first-round RT-PCR of the TCR CDR3. TCRdb reprocessed the multiplex PCR reads via MiXCR and lists one record per CDR3 protein. Of 380,000 or so distinct CDR3 sequences in the sample, 13% were seen once. Sequencing input: blood. These receptors came from a man aged 25 to 40 with Graves' hyperthyroidism that later progressed to Graves' ophthalmopathy.

This chain uses TRBV20-1 with TRBJ1-5; 8 positions agree with TRBD1. Trimming at V came to 5 bases and at J to 7 bases, leaving 1 base not matched to a gene. Looked up from germline, CDR1 is DFQATT and CDR2 is SNEGSKA (reference sequence). The CDR3 totals 11 residues. The CDR3 nucleotides are TGCAGTGCTCGACAGGGGCAGCCCCAGCATTTT. Its translation is CSARQGQPQHF.

In this sample, this clonotype turned up many times. J is TRBJ2-5 and V is TRBV11-2, with 13 bases identical to TRBD2. Germline lookup yields CDR1 SGHAT and CDR2 FQNNGV. This CDR3 has 16 amino acids. Trimming at V came to 8 bases and at J to 5 bases, leaving 11 bases not matched to a gene. This CDR3 is CASRRLAGGLGETQYF. The CDR3, as DNA: TGTGCCAGCCGTCGACTAGCGGGGGGCCTGGGGGAGACCCAGTACTTC.

This sequence joins TRBV5-1 and TRBJ2-5, with 7 bases aligning to TRBD1. This CDR3 is built from 16 residues. Trimming removed 3 bases from V and 2 bases from J; junction bases left unmatched: 10. CDR1 and CDR2 from the germline V gene are SGHRS and YFSETQ. CDR3 nucleotides: TGCGCCAGCAGCTCCAAGGGACAGAGCGATCAAGAGACCCAGTACTTC. Its protein is CASSSKGQSDQETQYF.

The sample holds a few counts of this clonotype. The chain links TRBV12-3 or TRBV12-4 to TRBJ2-2, with D uncertain. Trimming shortened V by 3 bases and J by 4 bases, and 6 bases separated the two germline ends. The CDR3 has 13 amino acids. The CDR3 DNA follows: TGTGCCAGCAGTTTCATGAGCACCGGGGAGCTGTTTTTT. Translation gives CASSFMSTGELFF.

This clonotype was found many times. The CDR3 reads CASSEGYVNEQFF. CDR3 nucleotides: TGCGCCAGCAGCGAGGGCTACGTCAATGAGCAGTTCTTC. This rearrangement joins TRBV5-1 to TRBJ2-1, with D maybe TRBD2 (5 bases). V gave up 4 bases and J gave up 6 bases, with 11 bases separating them. There are 13 residues in the CDR3. Germline loops: CDR1 SGHRS, CDR2 YFSETQ.

This clonotype was observed at least ten times. The chain is built from TRBV2 and TRBJ2-1, with D perhaps TRBD2 (5 bases). V was clipped by 3 bases and J by 3 bases, with 6 bases between them. Germline V gene data show CDR1 as SNHLY and CDR2 as FYNNEI. The CDR3 length is 13 residues. The CDR3 is CASSDGDYNEQFF. The CDR3 DNA reads as TGTGCCAGCAGTGACGGGGACTACAATGAGCAGTTCTTC. The full variable domain, rest sourced from reference TRBV2 and TRBJ2-1, is EPEVTQTPSHQVTQMGQEVILRCVPISNHLYFYWYRQILGQKVEFLVSFYNNEISEKSEIFDDQFSVERPDGSNFTLKIRSTKLEDSAMYFCASSDGDYNEQFFGPGTRLTVL.

The chain links TRBV24-1 to TRBJ2-3, with D tentatively TRBD2 (6 bases). With 3 bases removed from V and 2 bases from J, the gap between germline ends came to 17 bases. In germline, CDR1 is KGHDR, CDR2 SFDVKD. This CDR3 spans 17 amino acids. For the CDR3, the DNA is TGTGCCACCAGTGATGCGGGGAGAAGGATTTTCACAGATACGCAGTATTTT. This codes for CATSDAGRRIFTDTQYF.

This clonotype came up many times. The CDR3 coding sequence is TGTGCCAGCAGTTTAGGGGGGGCGGGGGTCACAGATACGCAGTATTTT. Amino acid sequence: CASSLGGAGVTDTQYF. The chain joins TRBV28 to TRBJ2-3; D is possibly TRBD2 (7 bases). V lost 2 bases and J 2 bases, leaving 14 bases between the germline ends. Germline V CDR1 and CDR2: MDHEN, SYDVKM. The CDR3 spans 16 residues.

This clonotype was seen many times. The DNA for the CDR3 is TGTGCCAGCACCACCGAACGGGGCCGGGCCACCTACGAGCAGTACTTC. Translated, it gives CASTTERGRATYEQYF. The genes are TRBV11-2 and TRBJ2-7, with D perhaps assigned TRBD1 or TRBD2 (5 bases each). This CDR3 is built from 16 residues. Looked up from germline, CDR1 is SGHAT and CDR2 is FQNNGV. With 7 bases removed from V and 2 bases from J, the gap between germline ends came to 21 bases.

This clonotype was observed many times. The chain carries TRBV6-1 and TRBJ1-5; maybe TRBD1 (5 bases). The CDR3 extends over 15 amino acids. V shed 5 bases and J shed 6 bases, with 17 bases lying between them. Germline V gene lookup returns CDR1 MNHNS and CDR2 SASEGT. CDR3 DNA sequence: TGTGCCAGCAGTTTTCCGATAACGGGGGGTCAGCCCCAGCATTTT. Translation gives CASSFPITGGQPQHF.

The chain couples TRBV5-1 to TRBJ2-5; D unclear. V was clipped by 4 bases and J by 1 base, with 17 bases between them. Per the germline V gene, CDR1 is SGHRS and CDR2 is YFSETQ. The CDR3 loop spans 16 amino acids. DNA of the CDR3: TGCGCCAGCAGCCCCCGAGGAGTGGCCCTCCAAGAGACCCAGTACTTC. Its translation: CASSPRGVALQETQYF.

V gene TRBV18 combines with J gene TRBJ2-2; 8 positions agree with TRBD2. The CDR3 runs to 16 residues. V was pared by 2 bases and J by 1 base, with 3 bases of the junction left unmatched. Germline V CDR1 and CDR2: KGHSH, LQKENI. The CDR3 sequence: CASSPSAGGNTGELFF. The CDR3 DNA reads TGTGCCAGCTCACCATCCGCGGGGGGGAACACCGGGGAGCTGTTTTTT.

This clonotype was counted many times. This chain connects TRBV30 to TRBJ1-3; possible D gene TRBD1, 6 bases. The CDR3 runs to 14 residues. Deletions cut 4 bases from V and 1 base from J, with 11 bases between. CDR1 GTSNPN and CDR2 SVGIG come from the germline V gene (reference sequence). The CDR3 is CAWIPTGSGNTIYF. Written as DNA, the CDR3 is TGTGCCTGGATCCCCACAGGGTCTGGAAACACCATATATTTT. Looking up the rest from reference TRBV30 and TRBJ1-3 gives the full variable domain: SQTIHQWPATLVQPVGSPLSLECTVEGTSNPNLYWYRQAAGRGLQLLFYSVGIGQISSEVPQNLSASRPQDRQFILSSKKLLLSDSGFYLCAWIPTGSGNTIYFGEGSWLTVV.

V is TRBV6-1 and J is TRBJ2-3; TRBD2 matches at 9 bases. Looked up from germline, CDR1 is MNHNS and CDR2 is SASEGT. The CDR3 has 15 residues. V was pared by 5 bases and J by 0 bases, with 3 bases of the junction left unmatched. The CDR3 DNA is TGTGCCAGCAGTCCCGGACTAGCGAGCACAGATACGCAGTATTTT. This gives the protein CASSPGLASTDTQYF.

In its sample, this clonotype was seen a few times. Written as DNA, the CDR3 is TGTGCCAGCAGAGAGCGACACCCCACAGATACGCAGTATTTT. Translating it yields CASRERHPTDTQYF. The V call is TRBV5-4, the J call TRBJ2-3; no reliable D call. V was trimmed by 5 bases and J by 2 bases, leaving 12 bases between them. CDR3 length: 14 residues. CDR1 SGHNT and CDR2 YYREEE come from the germline V gene (reference sequence).

This clonotype was observed many times. The rearrangement uses TRBV6-1 and TRBJ2-3; 7 bases line up with TRBD1. The germline CDR1 and CDR2 sequences are MNHNS and SASEGT. The CDR3 spans 18 residues. J gave up 2 bases and V 4 bases, and 15 bases lay outside the gene matches. CDR3: CASSGESWGTAHTDTQYF. For the CDR3, the DNA is TGTGCCAGCAGTGGGGAGAGTTGGGGGACAGCCCACACAGATACGCAGTATTTT.

In this sample, this clonotype turned up many times. The genes are TRBV28 and TRBJ2-3, with 15 bases lining up with TRBD2. Germline lookup yields CDR1 MDHEN and CDR2 SYDVKM. This CDR3 region has 17 residues. V shed 6 bases and J 6 bases; nucleotides not matched to a gene: 10. Here the CDR3 DNA reads TGTGCCAGCAGACCGGGACTAGCGGGGGGCCGGGGGGATACGCAGTATTTT. Translating it yields CASRPGLAGGRGDTQYF.

This clonotype was observed at least ten times. This sequence joins TRBV28 and TRBJ2-1; no clear D. The CDR3 totals 13 residues. Germline CDR1 MDHEN, CDR2 SYDVKM. V lost 7 bases and J 5 bases, leaving 12 bases between the germline ends. CDR3 bases: TGTGCCAGCATTAAGCGAAGCGACAATGAGCAGTTCTTC. Translation gives CASIKRSDNEQFF.

This clonotype was recorded at least ten times. The rearrangement uses TRBV2 and TRBJ2-1; 9 bases are a match to TRBD2. The CDR3 is 16 amino acids. Germline V gene lookup returns CDR1 SNHLY and CDR2 FYNNEI. Trimming took 8 bases from V and 4 from J; bases not matched to a gene: 12. CDR3 in amino acids: CASADAGGSLYNEQFF. The CDR3 DNA is TGTGCCAGCGCAGACGCGGGGGGGTCCCTTTACAATGAGCAGTTCTTC. Looking up the rest from reference TRBV2 and TRBJ2-1 gives the full variable domain: EPEVTQTPSHQVTQMGQEVILRCVPISNHLYFYWYRQILGQKVEFLVSFYNNEISEKSEIFDDQFSVERPDGSNFTLKIRSTKLEDSAMYFCASADAGGSLYNEQFFGPGTRLTVL.

This clonotype was observed at least ten times. The rearrangement links TRBV12-5 to TRBJ2-3, with 9 positions matching TRBD2. V was clipped by 6 bases and J by 4 bases; unmatched bases: 11. From germline, CDR1 is LGHNT and CDR2 FRNRAP. The CDR3 totals 16 residues. CDR3 DNA sequence: TGTGCTAGTGGCCCCCTGGGCGGGGGGGCTCCAGATACGCAGTATTTT. It specifies CASGPLGGGAPDTQYF.

In this sample, this clonotype turned up many times. The J gene is TRBJ1-5, the V gene TRBV7-3; possible D gene TRBD1, 5 bases. The V gene lost 1 base and the J gene lost 1 base, with 8 bases spanning the gap. The germline V gene encodes CDR1 SGHTA and CDR2 FQGTGA. This CDR3 has 15 amino acids. The CDR3, as DNA: TGTGCCAGCAGCTTAAGGTGGGACAGCAATCAGCCCCAGCATTTT. It yields the protein CASSLRWDSNQPQHF.

This clonotype was seen repeatedly, ten times or more. The V call is TRBV5-1, the J call TRBJ2-7; D possibly uses TRBD1 or TRBD2 (5 bases each). CDR1 is SGHRS, CDR2 YFSETQ, per germline. The CDR3 covers 15 residues. Between the trimmed V and J ends, which lost 4 bases and 0 bases, there was a span of 14 bases. As DNA, the CDR3 is TGCGCCAGCAGCCCCCCAGGGACCAGCTCCTACGAGCAGTACTTC. Its protein product is CASSPPGTSSYEQYF.

This clonotype has more than one count but fewer than ten. The rearrangement joins TRBV28 to TRBJ1-5; no reliable D call. Germline CDR1 reads MDHEN; CDR2 reads SYDVKM. Trimming cost V 5 bases and J 6 bases, with 17 bases left between them. The CDR3 runs to 15 residues. CDR3 protein: CASSDLAPPSQPQHF. Here the CDR3 DNA reads TGTGCCAGCAGTGATTTAGCCCCCCCCAGTCAGCCCCAGCATTTT.

Ten or more counts support this clonotype. This rearrangement joins TRBV12-3 or TRBV12-4 to TRBJ1-3; D remains unclear. CDR3 size: 12 residues. V shed 5 bases and J shed 4 bases, with 6 bases lying between them. CDR3 residues: CASSGVGNTIYF. The CDR3 DNA follows: TGTGCCAGCAGTGGTGTAGGAAACACCATATATTTT.

This clonotype was counted ten times or more. The V and J genes are TRBV2 and TRBJ2-7; D gene ambiguous. CDR1 is SNHLY, CDR2 FYNNEI, per germline. CDR3 length equals 14 residues. Between the trimmed V and J ends, which lost 6 bases and 2 bases, there was a span of 14 bases. DNA of the CDR3: TGTGCCAGCAGGGGCTCGGACCGGGCCTACGAGCAGTACTTC. Protein: CASRGSDRAYEQYF.